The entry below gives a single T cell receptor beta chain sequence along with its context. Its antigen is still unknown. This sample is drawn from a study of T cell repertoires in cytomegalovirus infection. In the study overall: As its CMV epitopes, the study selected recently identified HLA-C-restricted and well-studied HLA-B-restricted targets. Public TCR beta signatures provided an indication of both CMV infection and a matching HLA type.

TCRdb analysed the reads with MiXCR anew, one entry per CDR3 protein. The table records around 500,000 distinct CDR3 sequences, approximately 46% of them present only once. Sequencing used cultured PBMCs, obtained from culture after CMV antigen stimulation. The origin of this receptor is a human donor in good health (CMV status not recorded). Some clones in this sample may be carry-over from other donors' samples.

The CDR3 loop is CASGSRDRGHEQYF. The CDR3 nucleotides are TGTGCTAGTGGTTCACGGGACAGGGGCCACGAGCAGTACTTC. This rearrangement joins TRBV12-5 to TRBJ2-7; 10 nucleotides line up with TRBD1. Germline CDR1 reads LGHNT; CDR2 reads FRNRAP. Trimming cost V 4 bases and J 5 bases; bases outside gene matches: 5. The CDR3 covers 14 residues.